This T cell receptor beta chain was identified during a study of CD8 T cells in ankylosing spondylitis (dated by TCRdb to between 2016 and 2019). At the level of the whole study: The study set out to find disease-linked TCR variants by profiling T cell receptor beta repertoires in ankylosing spondylitis patients and healthy donors. The full study cohort comprised around 25 ankylosing spondylitis patients and 85 to 120 healthy donors. Peripheral blood was sampled, and synovial fluid was additionally collected from ankylosing spondylitis patients.

TCRdb records Illumina HiSeq 2500 as the sequencer. Quantitative 5'-RACE with molecular barcodes was the method used to prepare the TCR beta libraries. In the paper's pipeline: To identify disease-linked TCR variants, a new computational method was used, one built on a probabilistic model of VDJ rearrangement. TCRdb's own reprocessing of the public reads used fastp at Q25 and MiXCR and kept productive beta chains. Each CDR3 protein gets just one entry, which takes the most common genes and DNA from the rows behind it. What appears here as the V and J calls and clone size reflects TCRdb's work, not the paper's. Counted in this sample were a few hundred thousand distinct CDR3 sequences; approximately 20% of them appeared once. Approximately 16% of the sample comes from the top ten. General conclusions and limits of the study: A TCR beta motif of several highly homologous amino acid variants appeared characteristic of blood from ankylosing spondylitis patients. According to the report, matched synovial fluid samples from ankylosing spondylitis patients were significantly enriched for the disease-linked clones. A CD8+ phenotype was shown by the disease-linked clones, which were found at relatively low frequencies in peripheral blood. Some motif variants were previously reported in synovial fluid and blood of reactive arthritis patients, suggesting common disease-initiation mechanisms.

Trimming removed 4 bases from V and 7 bases from J, leaving 14 bases between the germline ends. In the germline V gene, CDR1 corresponds to SGHDN and CDR2 to FVKESK. The CDR3 starts with the cysteine, ends with the phenylalanine, and has 15 residues. Only the CDR3 portion is preserved as DNA: 45 bases, with reading frame beginning at the first base. Remarks on this clonotype: The clone's antigen remains unknown. Base qualities are not provided; no much larger clone lies one nucleotide away.

Here the chain combines TRBV14 and TRBJ1-6; the D segment cannot be called with confidence. The sequenced sample was blood, either unsorted or a sorted T cell fraction (not recorded which). The receptor was isolated from a male donor with ankylosing spondylitis. The CDR3 amino acid sequence is: CASSLSDLLNSPLHF. Here is the DNA: TGTGCCAGCAGCCTATCGGACCTCCTAAATTCACCCCTCCACTTT.